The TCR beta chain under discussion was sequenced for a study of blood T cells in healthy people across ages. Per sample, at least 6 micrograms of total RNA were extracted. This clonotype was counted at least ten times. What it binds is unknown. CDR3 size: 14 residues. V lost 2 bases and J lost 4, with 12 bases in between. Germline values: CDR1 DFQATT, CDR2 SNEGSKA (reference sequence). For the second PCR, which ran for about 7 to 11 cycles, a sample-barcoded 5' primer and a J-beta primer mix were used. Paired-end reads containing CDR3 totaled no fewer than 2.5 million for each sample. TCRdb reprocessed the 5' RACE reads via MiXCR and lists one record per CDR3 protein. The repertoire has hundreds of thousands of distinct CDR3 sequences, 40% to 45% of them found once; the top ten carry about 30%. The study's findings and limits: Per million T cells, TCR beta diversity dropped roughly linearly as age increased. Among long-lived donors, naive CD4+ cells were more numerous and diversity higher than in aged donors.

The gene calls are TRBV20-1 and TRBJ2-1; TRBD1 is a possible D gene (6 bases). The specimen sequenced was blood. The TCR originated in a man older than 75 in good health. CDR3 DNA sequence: TGCAGTGCTAGATCCGGACAGAGGTACAATGAGCAGTTCTTC. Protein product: CSARSGQRYNEQFF.